This T cell receptor (beta chain) was sequenced during a study of human T cells and chemical hapten exposure. This clonotype has a handful of counts. Its specificity is not known. The study's findings and limits: No alteration of TCRs above 1 in 1000 frequency was seen with DPC sensitization.

As originally analysed: A typical sample had roughly 91,000 TCRs, with about 23,224 to 690,600 overall. TCRdb reprocessed the RACE reads via MiXCR and lists one record per CDR3 protein. None of the V and J calls come from the authors' own analysis; TCRdb made them. The sample comprises about 89,000 distinct CDR3 sequences, 13% of which are singletons, and about 5.7% rests with the top ten. Documented time point: patch test 3, about 24 weeks after DPC sensitization. Treatment in this sample: therapeutic diphenylcyclopropenone sensitization with weekly scalp DPC. Each donor was an alopecia patient between 18 and 70 years of age who qualified for DPC. RNA extraction used unfractionated whole blood as the source of total RNA. The CDR3 contains 15 residues. CDR1 and CDR2 from the germline V gene are ENHRY and SYGVKD. V was pared by 6 bases and J by 10 bases, with 22 bases between.

This sequence was found in a woman aged 45-59 years with alopecia areata. Some clones in this sample may be carry-over from other donors' samples. This specimen was whole blood, taken in connection with sensitization to the hapten diphenylcyclopropenone (DPC). The chain joins TRBV10-3 to TRBJ2-1; either TRBD1 or TRBD2 may supply D (5 bases each). This chain's CDR3 is CAIRTNSGEGEEQFF. The CDR3 DNA is TGTGCCATCAGGACAAATTCCGGGGAAGGGGAAGAGCAGTTCTTC.